This entry concerns a single T cell receptor beta chain. Its antigen remains unidentified. No quality values exist for individual bases; no much larger clone is one base distant. Peripheral blood CD8+ and CD4+ T cells from healthy donors, Susac syndrome patients and multiple sclerosis patients were profiled by high-throughput TCR beta sequencing. The healthy donors served as controls matched for age and sex. Bulk CD8+ and CD4+ T cells were purified by magnetic negative isolation, while CD8+ TEMRA cells were enriched using FACS. Blood was drawn into EDTA tubes, processed within 24 hours, and PBMCs were isolated by density gradient centrifugation. PBMCs intended for TCR sequencing were cryopreserved in liquid nitrogen and thawed later in a water bath at 37 degrees C. The sorted or isolated CD4+, CD8+ and CD8+ TEMRA cells reached a purity of at least 90%. As encoded in the germline V gene, CDR1 is MNHNS while CDR2 is SASEGT. Including the terminal cysteine and phenylalanine, the CDR3 comprises 12 residues. This entry keeps only the CDR3 DNA: 36 bases, framed from base 1. Trimming costs V 7 bases and J 4 bases, and their ends lie 8 bases apart.

These data belong to a study of CD8 T cells in Susac syndrome (dated by TCRdb to about 2019). Regarding the study in general: Whether CD8+ T cell activation and differentiation in Susac syndrome was antigen driven was tested using repertoire sequencing.

General study outcomes and caveats: The study acknowledged that relatively few individuals were included in the TCR sequencing and HLA analysis.

RNA was extracted using the RNeasy kit, and roughly 0.5 to 1 microgram was reverse transcribed with random hexamers. The immunoSEQ multiplex PCR assay, which covers 54 Vbeta and 13 Jbeta segments, was used to amplify TCR beta CDR3 regions. Bias from PCR amplification was corrected by using a synthetic template baseline for primer optimization and for computational correction. The authors processed their data as follows. Reads were annotated to V, D and J genes per IMGT and analyzed with immunoSEQ Analyzer, keeping only productive sequences. Clonality was computed as one minus Shannon entropy normalized by log2 of the number of productive unique sequences. For each patient and control, public and private clones were evaluated among the 100 most prevalent clones. A clone was defined as Susac-specific if it was absent from the healthy and MS cohorts, from some 980 published viral clones and from other ImmuneACCESS disease sequences. TCRdb reanalyzed the raw reads on its own, using fastp at Q25 for trimming and MiXCR for clone calling, and kept in-frame beta chains. All rows with the same CDR3 protein become a single entry with the most common DNA and genes. The V and J calls shown here were made by TCRdb, not taken from the authors' results. Counted in this sample were some 190,000 distinct CDR3 sequences; roughly 92% of them appeared once. 0.1% of the sample belongs to the ten largest clones.

The receptor chain draws on TRBV6-1 and TRBJ1-5; the D gene cannot be resolved reliably. The TCR comes from a human donor in good health. Sequenced sample: CD4+ T cells from PBMCs. The nucleotides are TGTGCCAGCATGAAAGTAAATCAGCCCCAGCATTTT. Its protein reads: CASMKVNQPQHF.